Below are 19 T cell receptor beta chains sequenced from a single sample in a study of T cells in Graves' hyperthyroidism and ophthalmopathy. Researchers amplified the TCR beta CDR3 regions from RNA transcripts. Researchers ran a first-round RT-PCR on the TCR CDR3 using the HTBI primer set. Each CDR3 protein gets one entry after TCRdb re-called the multiplex PCR reads with MiXCR. The sample yields about 640,000 distinct CDR3 sequences, 20% seen once. Input material: blood. The receptors were gathered from a man aged 25 to 40 with Graves' ophthalmopathy.

This clonotype came up a few times. The J gene is TRBJ2-7, the V gene TRBV7-9, with 7 bases identical to TRBD2. Trimming cost V 5 bases and J 1 base; bases outside gene matches: 5. This CDR3 region has 14 residues. CDR1 and CDR2 from the germline V gene are SEHNR and FQNEAQ (reference sequence). The CDR3: CASSREAVSYEQYF. The CDR3 coding sequence is TGTGCCAGCAGCCGGGAGGCTGTTTCCTACGAGCAGTACTTC.

This clonotype was detected only a few times. The gene calls are TRBV15 and TRBJ2-1, with 10 bases matching TRBD2. Losses at the gene ends were 4 bases for V and 9 bases for J; bases not matched to a gene: 6. CDR1 and CDR2 from the germline V gene are LNHNV and YYDKDF (reference sequence). This CDR3 region has 14 residues. The CDR3 here is CATSTAGGPIEQFF. The CDR3 coding sequence is TGTGCCACCAGCACAGCGGGAGGGCCTATTGAGCAGTTCTTC.

This clonotype was picked up a small number of times. This chain links TRBV28 with TRBJ2-7, with D possibly being TRBD2 (6 bases). Per germline, CDR1 MDHEN and CDR2 SYDVKM. Between the trimmed V and J ends, which lost 3 bases and 5 bases, there was a span of 17 bases. This CDR3 has 15 amino acids. The CDR3 nucleotides are TGTGCCAGCAGTTTGGGGGGACGGTTTAGGAACGAGCAGTACTTC. Residues: CASSLGGRFRNEQYF.

The table lists this clonotype with a few counts. This chain uses TRBV7-8 with TRBJ2-5; no clear D gene. Germline V gene lookup returns CDR1 SGHVS and CDR2 FQNEAQ. This CDR3 comprises 10 residues. The V and J ends lost 5 bases and 9 bases respectively, with 7 bases between them. In DNA form, the CDR3 reads TGTGCCAGCAGCCCCCAGGCCCAGTACTTC. Translation gives CASSPQAQYF.

This clonotype came up a few times. J is TRBJ2-2 and V is TRBV6-1; tentatively, D is TRBD1 (6 bases). The V end lost 7 bases, the J end lost 3 bases, and 18 bases lay between the germline ends. CDR3 length equals 16 residues. From germline, CDR1 is MNHNS and CDR2 SASEGT. Here the CDR3 DNA reads TGTGCCAGCACCCCGAGCAGGGGTTGGGACACCGGGGAGCTGTTTTTT. It encodes CASTPSRGWDTGELFF.

In the case of this clonotype: A read error may explain this, as a much larger clone is one base away. The chain couples TRBV20-1 to TRBJ1-1, with D tentatively TRBD1 (5 bases). The CDR3 has 15 amino acids. Germline lookup yields CDR1 DFQATT and CDR2 SNEGSKA (reference sequence). CDR3 nucleotides: TGCAGTGCTAGAGTTGGGACCCGGCGGGGCACTGAAGCTTCCTTT. Translating gives CSARVGTRRGTEASF.

At least ten counts were recorded for this clonotype. Here the CDR3 reads CASSLVGGALSTDTQYF. The CDR3 bases are TGTGCCAGCAGCTTAGTAGGCGGAGCCCTTAGCACAGATACGCAGTATTTT. The chain recombines TRBV7-2 with TRBJ2-3; D is unresolved. This CDR3 is 17 amino acids long. The V gene lost 1 base and the J gene lost 0 bases, with 14 bases spanning the gap. The germline gives CDR1 SGHTA, CDR2 FQGNSA.

The sample holds a few counts of this clonotype. The CDR3 loop is CASSLSGGPQNIQYF. The DNA of the CDR3 is TGTGCCAGCAGCTTAAGCGGGGGCCCCCAAAACATTCAGTACTTC. The chain links TRBV7-3 to TRBJ2-4; a possible D gene is TRBD2 (7 bases). Germline CDR1 is SGHTA and CDR2 is FQGTGA. V dropped 1 base and J dropped 5 bases, with 12 bases sitting between them. This CDR3 has 15 residues.

The chain combines TRBV24-1 with TRBJ2-7; a weak D match, TRBD2 (5 bases). This CDR3 is 13 amino acids long. Trimming removed 3 bases from V and 7 bases from J, with 12 bases in between. CDR1 KGHDR and CDR2 SFDVKD come from the germline V gene. The CDR3 spells CATSDSIGGEQYF. In DNA form, the CDR3 reads TGTGCCACCAGTGATAGTATAGGCGGGGAGCAGTACTTC.

Ten or more counts support this clonotype. The chain uses TRBV3-1 and TRBJ2-1; no clear D gene. Trimming stripped 4 bases from V and 6 bases from J, with 4 bases between. In germline, CDR1 is LGHDT, CDR2 YNNKEL (reference sequence). There are 11 residues in the CDR3. The CDR3 spells CASSRSNEQFF. The CDR3 DNA follows: TGTGCCAGCAGCCGCTCCAATGAGCAGTTCTTC.

This clonotype was seen many times. V usage is TRBV12-3 or TRBV12-4 and J usage is TRBJ1-2; the D gene is possibly TRBD1 (6 bases). This CDR3 comprises 13 residues. The ends were cut back, 3 bases at V and 8 bases at J, with 13 bases in the middle. CDR3 DNA sequence: TGTGCCAGCAGTTTCACGGGGGCTGGCGGCTACACCTTC. Protein sequence: CASSFTGAGGYTF.

The rearrangement joins TRBV5-6 to TRBJ1-2, with D perhaps TRBD1 (5 bases). This CDR3 has 15 amino acids. Germline CDR1 reads SGHDT; CDR2 reads YYEEEE. Between the trimmed V and J ends, which lost 0 bases and 2 bases, there was a span of 11 bases. The CDR3 DNA sequence: TGTGCCAGCAGCTTGGAGATGACAGAGAACTATGGCTACACCTTC. This codes for CASSLEMTENYGYTF.

This clonotype was observed a few times. The rearrangement uses TRBV7-2 and TRBJ1-2; the D gene is possibly TRBD1 (5 bases). Germline V lookup: CDR1 SGHTA, CDR2 FQGNSA. CDR3 length: 12 residues. V dropped 6 bases and J dropped 5 bases, with 10 bases sitting between them. CDR3 DNA: TGTGCCAGCAGTCGGGACTTGTATGGCTACACCTTC. It translates to CASSRDLYGYTF.

This clonotype was found many times. The rearrangement links TRBV12-3 or TRBV12-4 to TRBJ2-5, with D hard to call. CDR3 length: 13 residues. Trimming stripped 5 bases from V and 0 bases from J, with 7 bases between. The CDR3 DNA reads as TGTGCCAGCAGTGTGACATACCAAGAGACCCAGTACTTC. Protein product: CASSVTYQETQYF.

In this sample, this clonotype turned up a few times. The chain carries TRBV5-1 and TRBJ2-5, with D perhaps TRBD2 (6 bases). CDR3 length: 16 amino acids. Germline V gene sequence: CDR1 SGHRS, CDR2 YFSETQ. V shed 4 bases and J shed 5 bases, with 21 bases lying between them. The CDR3 DNA reads TGCGCCAGCAGCCAAGATCTAGCGAGAACATTTGAGACCCAGTACTTC. It translates to CASSQDLARTFETQYF.

This clonotype appeared a few times. The rearrangement uses TRBV5-1 and TRBJ2-7; 12 nucleotides align to TRBD2. With V trimmed by 1 base and J by 6 bases, 8 bases remained unmatched. Germline CDR1 and CDR2: SGHRS and YFSETQ. CDR3 size: 16 residues. The CDR3 DNA sequence: TGCGCCAGCAGCTTGAACGGACTAGCGGGAACGATCGAGCAGTACTTC. Its protein product is CASSLNGLAGTIEQYF.

V gene TRBV10-3 combines with J gene TRBJ2-2; D is ambiguous. V lost 0 bases, J lost 4 bases, and 9 bases lay in between. Germline assignment: CDR1 ENHRY and CDR2 SYGVKD. The CDR3 runs to 15 residues. This chain's CDR3 is CAISESSASTGELFF. The CDR3 nucleotides read TGTGCCATCAGTGAGTCGTCGGCGAGCACCGGGGAGCTGTTTTTT.

This clonotype was picked up a small number of times. The J gene is TRBJ2-2, the V gene TRBV5-1; 7 nucleotides align to TRBD1. The CDR3 totals 15 residues. Germline values: CDR1 SGHRS, CDR2 YFSETQ. Losses at the gene ends were 2 bases for V and 5 bases for J; bases not matched to a gene: 6. For the CDR3, the DNA is TGCGCCAGCAGCTTAGGGACAGCCTCGACCGGGGAGCTGTTTTTT. It codes for CASSLGTASTGELFF.

Notes on this clonotype: Given a much more abundant clone one base away, this may be a read error. V and J are TRBV5-1 and TRBJ2-1; 7 positions agree with TRBD1. This CDR3 contains 14 residues. The germline CDR1 and CDR2 sequences are SGHRS and YFSETQ. CDR3 loop: CARSRQGTYNEQFF. The DNA for the CDR3 is TGTGCCCGCAGCCGACAGGGTACCTACAATGAGCAGTTCTTC.